The subject of this entry is one TCR beta chain. The data were obtained in a study of T cells in Graves' hyperthyroidism and ophthalmopathy. Study-wide background: Initial diagnosis, before any treatment, was when peripheral blood was collected.

Trimming stripped 5 bases from V and 15 bases from J, with 14 bases between. Looked up from germline, CDR1 is SGHAT and CDR2 is FQNNGV. CDR3 length equals 11 residues. From RNA transcripts, TCR beta CDR3 regions were amplified. Carried out on the TCR CDR3, a first-round RT-PCR used the HTBI primer set. TCRdb recomputed calls from the multiplex PCR reads with MiXCR, one row per CDR3 protein. This table has under 300,000 distinct CDR3 sequences, less than 30% appearing once. The TCR comes from a man aged 40-50 years with Graves' hyperthyroidism that later progressed to Graves' ophthalmopathy. The sequenced sample consisted of blood. The genes are TRBV11-2 and TRBJ2-4; D could derive from TRBD1 or TRBD2 (5 bases each). This CDR3 reads CASSLRDRVYF. CDR3 DNA: TGTGCCAGCAGCCTCCGGGACCGGGTGTACTTC.